This T cell receptor beta chain derives from a study of T cells after posttransplantation cyclophosphamide. Whole-study findings and limits: TRB clonality was highly associated with recipient CMV seropositivity and reactivation.

The CDR3 has 15 amino acids. CDR1 is KGHSH and CDR2 is LQKENI in the germline V gene. With 1 base removed from V and 2 bases from J, the gap between germline ends came to 9 bases. Points on this clone: Its antigen is not known.

The protocol was immunoSEQ multiplex PCR, while the TCRdb copy is restricted to in-frame clones and leaves out a portion. The profile shows 20,000 to 25,000 clones, approximately 85% of them singletons. The sequencing sample was made of PBMCs. This TCR derives from a woman aged 60-75 years with a blood cancer, CMV-positive, and with a related stem cell donor. This rearrangement joins TRBV18 to TRBJ1-3; the D is unclear. The CDR3 DNA is TGTGCCAGCTCACCACAGACAAGGACTGGAAACACCATATATTTT. Translation gives CASSPQTRTGNTIYF.